The sequence of this T cell receptor (beta chain) was determined in a study of T cells after posttransplantation cyclophosphamide. General study findings and limits: Donor-recipient repertoire similarity was low at 1-2 months, rising over year one. TRB overlap between skin or GI tissue T cells and blood was limited. Recipient CMV seropositivity and CMV reactivation strongly tracked TRB clonality.

In germline, CDR1 is LNHDA, CDR2 SQIVND (reference sequence). CDR3 size: 12 residues. The germline V and J ends were trimmed by 5 bases and 4 bases, with 8 bases remaining between them. This table comes from immunoSEQ multiplex PCR, and its TCRdb copy is limited to in-frame clones, with some not included. The sample has over 10,000 clones, roughly 2% seen once. Cyclophosphamide on days +3 and +4 followed busulfan-fludarabine conditioning and a marrow graft. This clone appeared a few times. Its antigen is unknown. The origin of this receptor is a male patient aged 25 to 39 who received an allogeneic stem cell transplant from a related donor, was CMV-positive, and had no GVHD. Some T cells may trace back to the graft donor. Sequencing used PBMCs, obtained after allogeneic stem cell transplant with posttransplant cyclophosphamide. V gene TRBV19 combines with J gene TRBJ1-1; D is unresolved. The CDR3 DNA reads TGTGCCAGTAGTGTCGGGAGCACTGAAGCTTTCTTT. Amino acid sequence: CASSVGSTEAFF.